The present T cell receptor beta chain was sequenced within a study of cytomegalovirus exposure and HLA in healthy donors. A multiplex PCR was run with 60 Vbeta primers and 13 Jbeta primers. As originally analysed: Among the unique TCR beta chains that a later analysis counted, about 81 million in all, about 10 million were shared. Produced via immunoSEQ multiplex PCR; TCRdb's table is partial and in-frame only. V and J calls and clone size follow that table, whereas D and trimming were derived from the DNA. The data contain 150,000 to 160,000 clones, about 70% of them singletons. As concerns this clone: What it recognizes is unknown.

Healthy bone marrow donors made up the donors. Study-level findings and limits: Analysis was performed later, and it showed HLA-associated TCR beta chains to be more clonally expanded than equally common others. An analysis done earlier found most TCR beta V segments productive about 87% or about 30% of the time.

The CDR3 is 17 amino acids. V was clipped by 0 bases and J by 3 bases; unmatched bases: 8. Germline values: CDR1 MNHNS, CDR2 SASEGT. This clonotype was sampled from a man between 18 and 29 years old in good health and CMV-seronegative. The chain uses TRBV6-1 and TRBJ1-5; the match to TRBD1 covers 7 bases. Input material: PBMCs. CDR3 in amino acids: CASSEALTGAYNQPQHF. DNA of the CDR3: TGTGCCAGCAGTGAAGCGCTAACAGGGGCGTACAATCAGCCCCAGCATTTT.